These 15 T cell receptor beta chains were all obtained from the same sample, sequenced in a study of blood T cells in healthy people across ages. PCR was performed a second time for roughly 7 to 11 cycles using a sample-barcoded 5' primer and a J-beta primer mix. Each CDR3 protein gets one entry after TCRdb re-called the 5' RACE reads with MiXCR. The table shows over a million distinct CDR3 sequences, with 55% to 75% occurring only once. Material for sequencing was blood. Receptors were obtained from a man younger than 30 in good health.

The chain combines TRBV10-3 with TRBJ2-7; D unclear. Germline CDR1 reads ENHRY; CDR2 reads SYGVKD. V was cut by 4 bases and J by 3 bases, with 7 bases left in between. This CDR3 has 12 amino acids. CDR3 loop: CAISGDNYEQYF. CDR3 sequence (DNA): TGTGCCATCAGTGGAGACAACTACGAGCAGTACTTC.

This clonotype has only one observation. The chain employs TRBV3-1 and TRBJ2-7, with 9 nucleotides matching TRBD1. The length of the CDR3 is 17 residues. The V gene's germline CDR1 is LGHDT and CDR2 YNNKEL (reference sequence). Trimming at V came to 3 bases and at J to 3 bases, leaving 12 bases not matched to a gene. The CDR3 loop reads CASSQRPGQGPLYEQYF. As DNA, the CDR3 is TGTGCCAGCAGCCAGAGACCGGGACAGGGTCCCCTCTACGAGCAGTACTTC.

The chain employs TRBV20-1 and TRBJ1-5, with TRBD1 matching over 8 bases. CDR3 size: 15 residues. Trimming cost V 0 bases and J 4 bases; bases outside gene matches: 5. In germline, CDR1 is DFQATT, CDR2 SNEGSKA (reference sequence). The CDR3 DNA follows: TGCAGTGCTAGAGAGTCCACAGGGGGGAATCAGCCCCAGCATTTT. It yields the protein CSARESTGGNQPQHF.

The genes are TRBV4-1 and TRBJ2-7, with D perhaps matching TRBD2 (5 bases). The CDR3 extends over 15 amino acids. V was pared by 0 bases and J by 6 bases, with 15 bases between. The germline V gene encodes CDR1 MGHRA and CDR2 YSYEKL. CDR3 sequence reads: CASSQEPARLAEQYF. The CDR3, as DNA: TGCGCCAGCAGCCAAGAGCCAGCACGGCTAGCCGAGCAGTACTTC.

CDR3 bases: TGTGCCATCACGAAGGGGTGGCCCGATAATTCACCCCTCCACTTT. This codes for CAITKGWPDNSPLHF. The V and J genes are TRBV10-3 and TRBJ1-6, with a possible D match to TRBD1 (5 bases). The germline V gene has CDR1 ENHRY and CDR2 SYGVKD. Between the trimmed V and J ends, which lost 7 bases and 5 bases, there was a span of 15 bases. This CDR3 has 15 amino acids.

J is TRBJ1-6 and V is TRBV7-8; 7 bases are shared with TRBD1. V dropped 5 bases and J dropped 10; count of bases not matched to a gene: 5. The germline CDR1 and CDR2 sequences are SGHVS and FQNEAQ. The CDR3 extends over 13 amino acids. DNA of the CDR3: TGTGCCAGCAGCCCAGGACAGGTCTCACCCCTCCACTTT. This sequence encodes CASSPGQVSPLHF.

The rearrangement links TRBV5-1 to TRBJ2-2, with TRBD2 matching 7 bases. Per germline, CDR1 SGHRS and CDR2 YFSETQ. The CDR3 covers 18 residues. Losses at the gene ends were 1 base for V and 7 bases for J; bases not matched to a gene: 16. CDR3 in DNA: TGCGCCAGCAGCTTGAAGGTAGCGGGCCCTCAGGTGGACGGGGAGCTGTTTTTT. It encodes CASSLKVAGPQVDGELFF.

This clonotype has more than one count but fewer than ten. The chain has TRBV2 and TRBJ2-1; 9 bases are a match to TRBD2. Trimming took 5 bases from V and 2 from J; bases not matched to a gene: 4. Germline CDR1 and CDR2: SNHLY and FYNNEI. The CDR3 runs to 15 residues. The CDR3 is CASSPPSGAYNEQFF. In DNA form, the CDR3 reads TGTGCCAGCAGTCCCCCTAGCGGGGCCTACAATGAGCAGTTCTTC.

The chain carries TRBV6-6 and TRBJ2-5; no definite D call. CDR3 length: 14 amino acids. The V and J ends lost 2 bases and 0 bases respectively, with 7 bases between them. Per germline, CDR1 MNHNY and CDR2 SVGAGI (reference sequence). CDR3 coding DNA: TGTGCCAGCAGTTACGGACCGTACCAAGAGACCCAGTACTTC. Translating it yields CASSYGPYQETQYF.

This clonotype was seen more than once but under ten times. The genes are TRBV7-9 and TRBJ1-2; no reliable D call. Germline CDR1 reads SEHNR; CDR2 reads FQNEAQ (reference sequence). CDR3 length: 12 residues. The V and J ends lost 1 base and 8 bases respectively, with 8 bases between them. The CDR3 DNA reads TGTGCCAGCAGCTTAGTGCGGGCGGGCTACACCTTC. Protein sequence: CASSLVRAGYTF.

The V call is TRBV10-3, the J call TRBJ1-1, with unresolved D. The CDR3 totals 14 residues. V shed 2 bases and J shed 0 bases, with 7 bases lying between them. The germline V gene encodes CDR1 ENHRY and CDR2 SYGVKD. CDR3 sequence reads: CAISEVQLNTEAFF. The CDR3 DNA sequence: TGTGCCATCAGTGAGGTTCAATTGAACACTGAAGCTTTCTTT.

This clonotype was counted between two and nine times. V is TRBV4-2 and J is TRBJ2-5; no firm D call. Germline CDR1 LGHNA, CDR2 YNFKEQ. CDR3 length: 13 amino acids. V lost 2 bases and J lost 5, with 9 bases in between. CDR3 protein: CASSQYPGETQYF. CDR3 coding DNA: TGTGCCAGCAGCCAATACCCTGGGGAGACCCAGTACTTC.

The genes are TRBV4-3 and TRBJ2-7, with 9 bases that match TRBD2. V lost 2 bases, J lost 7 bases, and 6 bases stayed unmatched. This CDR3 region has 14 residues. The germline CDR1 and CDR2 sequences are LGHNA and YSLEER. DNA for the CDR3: TGCGCCAGCAGCCAAACGCGGGGGGGTGGAGAGCAGTACTTC. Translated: CASSQTRGGGEQYF.

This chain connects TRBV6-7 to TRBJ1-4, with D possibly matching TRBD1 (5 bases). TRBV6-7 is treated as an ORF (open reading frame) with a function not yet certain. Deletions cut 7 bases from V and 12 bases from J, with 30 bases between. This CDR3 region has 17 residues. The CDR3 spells CASISGALGGSWEELFF. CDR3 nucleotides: TGTGCCAGCATCTCCGGGGCCCTCGGGGGAAGCTGGGAGGAACTGTTTTTT.

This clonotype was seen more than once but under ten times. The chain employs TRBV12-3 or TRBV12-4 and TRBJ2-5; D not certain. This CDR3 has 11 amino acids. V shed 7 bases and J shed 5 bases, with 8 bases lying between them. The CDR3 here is CASKQLETQYF. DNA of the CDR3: TGTGCCAGCAAACAGTTGGAGACCCAGTACTTC.